Presented here are 3 T cell receptor beta chains from one specimen sequenced in a study of blood T cell repertoires in COVID-19. The data were produced by immunoSEQ multiplex PCR, yet TCRdb's version contains in-frame clones alone and is incomplete. The table includes tens of thousands of clones, approximately 80% detected once. The sample consisted of peripheral blood. The receptors here all came from a human donor with active or convalescent COVID-19. The donor label of this sample is uncertain.

This clone was found once. This chain connects TRBV7-8 to TRBJ1-5; 7 nucleotides agree with TRBD1. After removal of 4 bases from V and 7 bases from J, the junction contained 7 bases not matched to a gene. From germline, CDR1 is SGHVS and CDR2 FQNEAQ. This CDR3 comprises 14 residues. In DNA form, the CDR3 reads TGTGCCAGCAGCTCTCGACAGGGAAGCCAGCCCCAGCATTTT. Protein: CASSSRQGSQPQHF. The full variable domain, completed using reference TRBV7-8 and TRBJ1-5, is GAGVSQSPRYKVAKRGQDVALRCDPISGHVSLFWYQQALGQGPEFLTYFQNEAQLDKSGLPSDRFFAERPEGSVSTLKIQRTQQEDSAVYLCASSSRQGSQPQHFGDGTRLSIL.

V is TRBV5-1 and J is TRBJ2-1; D is perhaps TRBD2 (5 bases). Trimming left V 0 bases short and J 8 bases short, with 15 bases between. The CDR3 spans 15 residues. Germline V gene sequence: CDR1 SGHRS, CDR2 YFSETQ. CDR3 sequence reads: CASSLEWRRRDEQFF. Here the CDR3 DNA reads TGCGCCAGCAGCTTGGAATGGAGGCGCCGCGATGAGCAGTTCTTC.

The chain combines TRBV19 with TRBJ2-3; weak D call: TRBD1 (6 bases). The CDR3 is made up of 15 amino acids. The V and J ends lost 3 bases and 0 bases respectively, with 10 bases between them. The germline V gene has CDR1 LNHDA and CDR2 SQIVND (reference sequence). The CDR3 is CASSIKTGSTDTQYF. DNA for the CDR3: TGTGCCAGTAGTATTAAGACAGGCAGCACAGATACGCAGTATTTT. Complete variable domain (other parts from reference TRBV19 and TRBJ2-3): DGGITQSPKYLFRKEGQNVTLSCEQNLNHDAMYWYRQDPGQGLRLIYYSQIVNDFQKGDIAEGYSVSREKKESFPLTVTSAQKNPTAFYLCASSIKTGSTDTQYFGPGTRLTVL.